The subject of this entry is one T cell receptor beta chain. As yet, its antigen is unknown. Trimming at V came to 1 base and at J to 8 bases, leaving 6 bases not matched to a gene. The CDR3 has 14 residues. Germline V gene sequence: CDR1 SGHRS, CDR2 YFSETQ. The data belong to a study of identical twins. TCRdb re-derived calls from the 5' RACE reads in MiXCR, one entry per CDR3 protein. The sample has some 330,000 distinct CDR3 sequences, 9% to 10% seen once. The study, taken as a whole, reports: Models predicted less out-of-frame TCR alpha sharing in monozygotic twins than was found. Where out-of-frame alpha sequences were twin-shared, they showed excess low generation probability. Invariant MAIT and iNKT cells are populations that could partly confound zero-insertion analyses.

The chain links TRBV5-1 to TRBJ2-4; 7 bases map to TRBD1. Sequencing used naive T cells sorted from blood. The sequence was obtained from a woman aged 45-65 years in good health. In DNA form, the CDR3 reads TGCGCCAGCAGCTTGACGGGACAGACGGACATTCAGTACTTC. This gives the protein CASSLTGQTDIQYF.